Listed below are T cell receptor beta chains from one sample, sequenced in a study of glioma-infiltrating T cells. TCRdb independently ran MiXCR on the multiplex PCR reads; one entry per CDR3 protein. The data contain about 93,000 distinct CDR3 sequences, 35% to 45% of them singletons. Sequencing was performed on glioma tissue, nonneoplastic brain tissue, or PBMCs (not recorded which). The receptor set was obtained from a human donor with low-grade glioma or glioblastoma, undergoing nonglioma brain surgery, or in good health (not recorded which). The CDR3 runs from the conserved cysteine through the conserved F or W. The D gene is left open where the match is weak. Only part of the rows carry a size: once, few, many, or a class if the clone is expanded.

TRBV10-3,-,TRBJ2-1,12,many,TGTGCCATCAAAAGCTCCTACAATGAGCAGTTCTTC,CAIKSSYNEQFF
TRBV6-2/TRBV6-3,-,TRBJ2-3,10,once,TGTGCCAGGAACACAGGTAGGCAGTATTTT,CARNTGRQYF
TRBV27,-,TRBJ2-7,15,many,TGTGCCAGCAGACGGGACCCTAAGGGTGCATACGAGCAGTACTTC,CASRRDPKGAYEQYF
TRBV6-2/TRBV6-3,TRBD2,TRBJ2-3,18,few,TGTGCCAGCAGTGGTTCGTCTAGCGGGAATCGGGGAACGGATACGCAGTATTTT,CASSGSSSGNRGTDTQYF
TRBV29-1,TRBD1,TRBJ2-1,13,many,TGCAGCGTTGGGACTGTGGTTGGGACAGGGCAGTTCTTC,CSVGTVVGTGQFF
TRBV12-3/TRBV12-4,-,TRBJ2-1,13,many,TGTGCCAGCAGTTATAGGGATAACAATGAGCAGTTCTTC,CASSYRDNNEQFF
TRBV6-2/TRBV6-3,TRBD2,TRBJ2-5,17,many,TGTGCCAGCAGTTACTCCCCGGGACTAGCGCTGCAAGAGACCCAGTACTTC,CASSYSPGLALQETQYF
TRBV7-6,-,TRBJ2-1,15,once,TGTGCCAGCAGCTTGGCCCAGGTGGAGTACAATGAGCAGCTCTTC,CASSLAQVEYNEQLF
TRBV6-2/TRBV6-3,TRBD1,TRBJ1-1,16,few,TGTGCCAGCAGGGCAGGACAGGGGGCCTTGAACACTGAAGCTTTCTTT,CASRAGQGALNTEAFF
TRBV6-1,TRBD1,TRBJ2-1,14,many,TGTGCCAGCAGAGGACAGGGGGCCTACAATGAGCAGTTCTTC,CASRGQGAYNEQFF
TRBV6-1,-,TRBJ2-3,14,-,TGTGGCAGTGGCCAGGGGTATAGCACAGATACGCAGTATTTT,CGSGQGYSTDTQYF
TRBV7-9,TRBD1,TRBJ2-1,16,-,TGTGCCAGCAGCTCGATAGGGTTGGGACAGGACAATGAGCAGGTCTTC,CASSSIGLGQDNEQVF
TRBV4-1,-,TRBJ1-1,15,-,TGCGCCAGCAACTTGTTTCGAGCCCTGAACACTGAAGCTTTCTTT,CASNLFRALNTEAFF
TRBV2,TRBD1,TRBJ1-5,14,-,TGTGCCAGCAGTGTAGGGACAGGCAATCAGACCCAGCATTTT,CASSVGTGNQTQHF
TRBV28,TRBD2,TRBJ2-7,11,-,TGTGCCAGCAGGGCTAGCGGCGAGCAGTACTTC,CASRASGEQYF
TRBV6-1,-,TRBJ1-1,13,-,TGTGCCAGCAGAACCAGCACTAACACTGAAGCTTTCTTT,CASRTSTNTEAFF
TRBV5-4,TRBD2,TRBJ2-1,16,many,TGTGCCAGCAGCATCGGACTAGCGGGGGGCTACAATGAGCAGTTCTTC,CASSIGLAGGYNEQFF
TRBV6-1,TRBD2,TRBJ2-3,13,-,TGTGCCAGCGGGGGGAGGGCCACAGATACGCAGTATTTT,CASGGRATDTQYF
TRBV5-4,-,TRBJ2-3,16,many,TGTGCCAGCAGCTCGGGCCTCCGAGGGAGCACAGATACGCAGTATTTT,CASSSGLRGSTDTQYF
TRBV20-1,TRBD1,TRBJ1-5,16,-,TGCAGTGCTAGAGAGTGGAGGACAGGGTTTGGTCAGCCCCAGCATTTT,CSAREWRTGFGQPQHF
TRBV5-1,TRBD1,TRBJ2-1,15,few,TGCGCCAGCAGCTTGATGGGACAGGGGCGGAATGAGCAGTTCTTC,CASSLMGQGRNEQFF
TRBV11-3,-,TRBJ2-3,17,-,TGTGCCAGCAGCCGAAGCCTACTACAGGCCACCACAGATACGCAGTATTTT,CASSRSLLQATTDTQYF
TRBV27,-,TRBJ2-7,12,-,TGTGCCAGCAGAACCCAGGGCCACGAGCAGTACTTC,CASRTQGHEQYF
TRBV6-4,TRBD2,TRBJ2-1,16,many,TGTGCCAGCAGTGACTCCTCCGGGAGGGCCAACAATGAGCAGTTCTTC,CASSDSSGRANNEQFF
TRBV11-3,TRBD2,TRBJ2-5,15,many,TGTGCCAGCAGCTCCGGGACTAGCGGGAGTGAGACCCAGTACTTC,CASSSGTSGSETQYF
TRBV7-7,-,TRBJ2-2,15,many,TGTGCCAGCAGCCCGACATACGGAGTCACCGGGGAGCTGTTTTTT,CASSPTYGVTGELFF
TRBV12-3/TRBV12-4,-,TRBJ2-1,13,many,TGTGCCAGCAGTGCCCGGGACCCCAATGAGCAGTTCTTC,CASSARDPNEQFF
TRBV18,TRBD2,TRBJ2-7,14,many,TGTGCCAGCTCACCGGGACTAGCAGATTACGAGCAGTACTTC,CASSPGLADYEQYF
TRBV28,-,TRBJ1-1,15,-,TGTGCCAGCAACGTAGCCCGGGACTTCTACACTGGAGCTTTCTTT,CASNVARDFYTGAFF
TRBV14,-,TRBJ2-3,15,many,TGTGCCAGCAGCCAGCGATCTCCTAGCACAGATACGCAGTATTTT,CASSQRSPSTDTQYF
TRBV29-1,-,TRBJ1-1,11,many,TGCAGCGTTGACGTGAACACTGAAGCTTTCTTT,CSVDVNTEAFF
TRBV2,-,TRBJ2-2,13,many,TGTGCCAGCAGTGGGACAGCCACCGGGGAGCTGTTTTTT,CASSGTATGELFF
TRBV2,-,TRBJ1-5,14,-,TGTGCCAGCAGTGTAGGGTCGGGCAATCAGTCCCAGCATTTT,CASSVGSGNQSQHF
TRBV6-1,-,TRBJ2-3,13,few,TGTGCCAGCGGCGGGGTGTCCACAGATACGCAGTATTTT,CASGGVSTDTQYF
TRBV15,-,TRBJ2-4,17,-,TGTGCCACCAGCAGGGGCCGGGACTGGGCCAGGGAAAACATTCAGTACTTC,CATSRGRDWARENIQYF
TRBV29-1,-,TRBJ2-1,16,many,TGCAGCGTTTTAGGTAGCGGACCTAGCTCCTACAATGAGCAGTTCTTC,CSVLGSGPSSYNEQFF
TRBV2,-,TRBJ2-6,15,many,TGTGCCAGCAGTGGAGACAGCGCTGGGGCCAACGTCCTGACTTTC,CASSGDSAGANVLTF
TRBV11-1,TRBD2,TRBJ2-7,17,-,TGTGCCAGCAGCCCCCCCCTCCGACTAGCGCCCTACAATGAGCAGTACTTC,CASSPPLRLAPYNEQYF
TRBV3-1,-,TRBJ1-1,13,many,TGTGCCAGCAGCCAAATGAGGGAGGGGACAGCTTTCTTT,CASSQMREGTAFF
TRBV11-2,-,TRBJ1-2,14,many,TGTGCCAGCAGCTTAGACAGGAACGACTATGGCTACACCTTC,CASSLDRNDYGYTF
TRBV19,TRBD2,TRBJ2-1,16,many,TGTGCCAGTAGTATTGGGAGCCTAGCGGGGGGTCAAGAGCAGTTCTTC,CASSIGSLAGGQEQFF
TRBV12-3/TRBV12-4,TRBD1,TRBJ1-2,11,many,TGTGCCAGCAGGGACAGGGCTGGCTACACCTTC,CASRDRAGYTF
TRBV19,-,TRBJ1-5,16,-,TGTGCCAGTAAAGCGGAACACACAGGGAGCAATCATCCCCAGCATTTT,CASKAEHTGSNHPQHF
TRBV19,-,TRBJ2-7,13,many,TGTGCCAGTAGAGGCAGGGCCACCTACGAGCAGTACTTC,CASRGRATYEQYF
TRBV29-1,TRBD1,TRBJ2-5,14,many,TGCAGCGTCCACCGACCGGGACAGCAAGAGACCCAGTACTTC,CSVHRPGQQETQYF
TRBV6-1,TRBD1,TRBJ2-3,14,many,TGTGCCAGCAGTCTCGACAGGGATACAGATACGCAGTATTTT,CASSLDRDTDTQYF
TRBV28,-,TRBJ2-7,14,many,TGTGCCAGCAGTGGTGGACAGTTTATCTACGAGCAGTACTTC,CASSGGQFIYEQYF